A single sample gave rise to the 15 T cell receptor beta chains below, sequenced in a study of PD-L1 blockade in urothelial cancer. As for time point: pretreatment peripheral blood. Sequencing was performed with immunoSEQ multiplex PCR; in TCRdb, only in-frame clones are kept and a portion is missing. The repertoire has fewer than 65,000 clones, around 85% of them found once; the top ten carry roughly 14%. Sequencing used PBMCs, obtained around atezolizumab (anti-PD-L1) treatment. The origin of the receptors is a woman in her sixties with urothelial cancer.

This clone was picked up one time. CDR3 nucleotides: TGTGCCATCAGGGGGACAGGGGATGAAGCTTTCTTT. Translated: CAIRGTGDEAFF. The gene calls are TRBV10-3 and TRBJ1-1; 10 bases agree with TRBD1. The CDR3 is 12 residues long. The V and J ends lost 6 bases and 7 bases, in that order; junction bases with no gene match: 2. Germline-derived CDR1 and CDR2 are ENHRY and SYGVKD.

The chain uses TRBV5-1 and TRBJ1-5, with D perhaps matching TRBD1 (6 bases). This CDR3 has 15 amino acids. Germline loops: CDR1 SGHRS, CDR2 YFSETQ. Deletions cut 2 bases from V and 0 bases from J, with 9 bases between. In nucleotides, the CDR3 is TGCGCCAGCAGCTTATCAGGGGATAGCAATCAGCCCCAGCATTTT. Protein sequence: CASSLSGDSNQPQHF.

The chain employs TRBV6-1 and TRBJ2-7, with 9 nucleotides matching TRBD1. Germline V gives CDR1 MNHNS, CDR2 SASEGT. V dropped 6 bases and J dropped 0; count of bases not matched to a gene: 6. This CDR3 contains 15 residues. The CDR3 nucleotides read TGTGCCAGCAGACGACAGGGGGGAGACTCCTACGAGCAGTACTTC. Translation gives CASRRQGGDSYEQYF.

The gene calls are TRBV2 and TRBJ2-3; TRBD2 is a possible D gene (6 bases). The CDR3 totals 15 residues. V was pared by 2 bases and J by 0 bases, with 9 bases between. Germline CDR1 reads SNHLY; CDR2 reads FYNNEI. CDR3 bases: TGTGCCAGCAGTGAAAGGAGGGCGAGCACAGATACGCAGTATTTT. Protein product: CASSERRASTDTQYF.

The rearrangement joins TRBV19 to TRBJ2-7; possibly TRBD1 for D (6 bases). The CDR3 has 14 amino acids. The V end was cut by 7 bases, the J end by 2 bases, with 15 bases between. Germline CDR1 reads LNHDA; CDR2 reads SQIVND (reference sequence). The CDR3 region has the DNA TGTGCCAGTACCCAAGAGGGACACCCCTACGAGCAGTACTTC. Its translation: CASTQEGHPYEQYF.

In DNA, the CDR3 is TGCGCCAGCAGCCCAAACACAGATACGCAGTATTTT. Translated: CASSPNTDTQYF. V and J are TRBV4-3 and TRBJ2-3; D is uncertain. V lost 4 bases to trimming and J lost 2 bases, with 4 bases between them. CDR1 is LGHNA, CDR2 YSLEER, per germline. The CDR3 spans 12 residues.

V usage is TRBV21-1 and J usage is TRBJ2-1; the listed D gene, TRBD2, was not tested against the DNA. TRBV21-1 is designated a pseudogene. The CDR3 has 18 residues. The CDR3, as DNA: TGTGCCAGCAGCTCCCTCCCGGGGACTAGCGGGGGGGGCAATGAGCAGTTCTTC. Protein: CASSSLPGTSGGGNEQFF.

About this clone itself: Mismatch with germline at one junction end may stem from a read error. The rearrangement links TRBV5-6 to TRBJ2-6; TRBD1 matches at 8 bases. Germline V gives CDR1 SGHDT, CDR2 YYEEEE. The CDR3 is made up of 14 amino acids. DNA of the CDR3: TGTGCCAGCAGCCCCACGGACAGGGCAAACGTCCTGACTTTC. Translated: CASSPTDRANVLTF.

The chain is built from TRBV19 and TRBJ1-2; weak D call: TRBD1 (5 bases). V was pared by 0 bases and J by 7 bases, with 18 bases between. Germline V gene lookup returns CDR1 LNHDA and CDR2 SQIVND (reference sequence). This CDR3 is 16 amino acids long. The chain's CDR3 is CASSIDARQPRGGYTF. The CDR3 coding sequence is TGTGCCAGTAGTATAGACGCGCGGCAGCCTAGGGGTGGCTACACCTTC.

CDR3 sequence (DNA): TGTGCCTCCGGGGCAGGGGTCAATCAGCCCCAGCATTTT. The encoded protein is CASGAGVNQPQHF. The chain carries TRBV9 and TRBJ1-5, with a tentative D call TRBD1 (6 bases). Germline V gene lookup returns CDR1 SGDLS and CDR2 YYNGEE. The CDR3 is made up of 13 amino acids. Trimming removed 10 bases from V and 3 bases from J, with 14 bases in between.

This chain connects TRBV7-8 to TRBJ2-1, with D perhaps matching TRBD1 (5 bases). V gave up 4 bases and J gave up 5 bases, with 24 bases separating them. The CDR3 spans 18 residues. Germline V lookup: CDR1 SGHVS, CDR2 FQNEAQ. The CDR3 region is CASSSRGTAGFDHNEQFF. The CDR3 nucleotides are TGTGCCAGCAGCTCAAGGGGAACAGCCGGGTTCGACCACAATGAGCAGTTCTTC.

The rearrangement uses TRBV18 and TRBJ1-4; D is undetermined. Germline V gene sequence: CDR1 KGHSH, CDR2 LQKENI. The CDR3 extends over 16 amino acids. Trimming stripped 6 bases from V and 0 bases from J, with 14 bases between. As DNA, the CDR3 is TGTGCCAGCTCCCCCGGCGGCTTTGCAACTAATGAAAAACTGTTTTTT. Protein product: CASSPGGFATNEKLFF.

This clone was seen only once. The rearrangement joins TRBV5-1 to TRBJ2-7; D uncertain. From germline, CDR1 is SGHRS and CDR2 YFSETQ. This CDR3 has 11 residues. V was cut by 6 bases and J by 3 bases, with 7 bases left in between. The CDR3 DNA reads TGCGCCAGCAAAGACATCTACGAGCAGTACTTC. Its translation: CASKDIYEQYF.

The chain uses TRBV5-5 and TRBJ2-7; 7 bases map to TRBD1. Trimming cost V 4 bases and J 3 bases; bases outside gene matches: 7. Germline values: CDR1 SGHKS, CDR2 YYEKEE (reference sequence). The CDR3 runs 14 residues. The CDR3: CASSLLGTDYEQYF. As DNA, the CDR3 is TGTGCCAGCAGCCTACTCGGGACAGACTACGAGCAGTACTTC.

The rearrangement uses TRBV7-9 and TRBJ2-7, with D possibly matching TRBD2 (5 bases). The V end was cut by 7 bases, the J end by 3 bases, with 7 bases between. Germline V gene lookup returns CDR1 SEHNR and CDR2 FQNEAQ (reference sequence). CDR3 length: 11 amino acids. CDR3 residues: CASTGNYEQYF. In DNA, the CDR3 is TGTGCCAGCACGGGAAACTACGAGCAGTACTTC.